A single T cell receptor beta chain is shown here with its context. One end of the junction is discordant with germline, which a read error may explain. The sample belongs to a study of blood T cell repertoires in COVID-19. CDR3 length: 13 residues. Germline CDR1 and CDR2: SNHLY and FYNNEI. Measured with immunoSEQ multiplex PCR; TCRdb has only the in-frame clones, and not every one. Of around 81,000 clones in the sample, nearly 90% were seen once. The sequencing input was peripheral blood. This sequence was found in a man between 65 and 85 years old with acute or convalescent COVID-19. The chain couples TRBV2 to TRBJ1-1; no clear D. The CDR3 spells CAGSPIEGDAYYF. The CDR3 DNA sequence: TGTGCCGGCAGTCCCATAGAGGGTGATGCTTATTACTTT.